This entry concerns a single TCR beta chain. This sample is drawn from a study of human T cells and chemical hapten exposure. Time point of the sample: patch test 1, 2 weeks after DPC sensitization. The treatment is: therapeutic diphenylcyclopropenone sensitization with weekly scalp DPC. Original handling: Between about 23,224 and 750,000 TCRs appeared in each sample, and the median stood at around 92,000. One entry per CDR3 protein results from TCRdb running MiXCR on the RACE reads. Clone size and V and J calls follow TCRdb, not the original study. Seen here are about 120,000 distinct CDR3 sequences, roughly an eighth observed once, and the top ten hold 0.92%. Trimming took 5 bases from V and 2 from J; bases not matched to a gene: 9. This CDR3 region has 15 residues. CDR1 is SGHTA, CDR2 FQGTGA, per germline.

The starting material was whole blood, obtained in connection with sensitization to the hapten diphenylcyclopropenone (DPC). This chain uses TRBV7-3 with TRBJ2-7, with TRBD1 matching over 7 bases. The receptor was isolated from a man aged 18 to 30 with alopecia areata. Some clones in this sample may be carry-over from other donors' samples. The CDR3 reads CASSPWTGVPYEQYF. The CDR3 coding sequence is TGTGCCAGCAGCCCTTGGACAGGAGTACCCTACGAGCAGTACTTC.